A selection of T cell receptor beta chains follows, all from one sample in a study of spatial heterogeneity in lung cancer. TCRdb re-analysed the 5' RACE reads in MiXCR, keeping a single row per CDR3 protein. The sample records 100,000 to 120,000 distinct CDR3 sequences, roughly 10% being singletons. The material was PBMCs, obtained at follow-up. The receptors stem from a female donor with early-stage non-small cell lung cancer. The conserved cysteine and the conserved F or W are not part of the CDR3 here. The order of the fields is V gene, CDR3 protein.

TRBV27 ASSLSERDRGKLF
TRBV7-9 ASSLTGPINEQF
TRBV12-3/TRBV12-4 ASMPTLGSLDTDTQY
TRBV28 ASSTRAGGPTDTQY
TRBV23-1 ASSQPGLAGGNEQF
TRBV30 AHRGKTRNEAF
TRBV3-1 ASSPWTVQETQY
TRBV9 ASSTGTGINSPLH
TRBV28 ASSFEGGSGNTIY
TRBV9 ASSVAGGKNTDTQY
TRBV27 ASSLASGRSIKTQY
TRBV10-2 ASQPGTTTWYEQY
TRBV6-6 ASSTGNQPQH
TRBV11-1 ASSSVVRAKNIQY
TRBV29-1 SFRETLVETQY
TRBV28 ASSTPQSPLH
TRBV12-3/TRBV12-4 ASSLYALSLQGLGTDTQY
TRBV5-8 ASSPRLAASYNEQF
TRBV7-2 ASTPPGHRGTGELF
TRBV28 ASSNFRGRAQF
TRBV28 ASSLTDSYGYT
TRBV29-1 SVLGRPSPDTQY
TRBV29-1 SVDTGGAYNEQF
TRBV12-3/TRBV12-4 ASSLGTVNNEKLF
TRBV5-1 ASSLEGQTFYNEQF
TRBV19 ASSIQGNNYGYT
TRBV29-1 SVSLSAFGTQY
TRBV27 ASSSLVGTQY
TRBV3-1 ASSQGASGRYEQY
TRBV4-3 ASSQDPQGRTEAF
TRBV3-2 ASSQVVSTPNQPQH
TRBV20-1 SGGGGPYKSTDTQY
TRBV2 ASSGGRPRNEQF
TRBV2 ASSVDRVTQY
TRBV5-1 ASSRTGNTEAF
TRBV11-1 ASSLRSSYEQY
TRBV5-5 ASSWGTGVTGELF
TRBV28 ASRRDRVVPQH
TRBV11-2 ASSRTSGPTIGTGELF
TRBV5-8 ASSPQRTEAF
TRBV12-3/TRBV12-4 ASRRGNYGYT
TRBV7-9 ASSLITFNSPLH
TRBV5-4 ASSIDIGEKLF
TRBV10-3 AISPSTGKNTEAF
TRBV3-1 ASSRGQREAF
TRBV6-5 ASRRGTVQETQY
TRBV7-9 ASSSSLGQGNTEAF
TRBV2 ASSEKGPGTDTQY
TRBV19 ASSIAQGDNYGYT
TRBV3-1 ASSQVTGVPGELF
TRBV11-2 ASSQPGLAGKF
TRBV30 AWSVAPTYEQY
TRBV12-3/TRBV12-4 ASSYYEQF
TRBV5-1 ASRTGSSYNEQF
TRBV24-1 ATSDPFTEAF